The present TCR beta chain was sequenced within a study of lymphopenia after photon versus proton radiotherapy. Measured with immunoSEQ multiplex PCR; TCRdb has only the in-frame clones, and not every one. This table holds about 160,000 clones, around nine tenths found once. Study conclusions and caveats: Photon-treated patients lost naive T cells and TCR diversity; proton-treated stayed stable. Only patients who died were analyzed for survival; proton advantage is unproven. Post-nadir diversity loss with photons came from oligoclonal expansion, particularly CD8+ Temra cells.

For this clone: Its matching antigen is unknown.

Deletions cut 6 bases from V and 2 bases from J, with 16 bases between. The V gene's germline CDR1 is MDHEN and CDR2 SYDVKM. This CDR3 has 16 amino acids. The clonotype comes from a man between 50 and 59 years old with gastric cancer. The gene calls are TRBV28 and TRBJ2-2; D remains ambiguous. Sequenced material: peripheral blood, taken from a patient treated with photon-based radiotherapy. The CDR3, as DNA: TGTGCCAGCAGCGCCCCTTTGGTAGCTAACACCGGGGAGCTGTTTTTT. This encodes CASSAPLVANTGELFF.